These 25 T cell receptor beta chains were all obtained from the same sample, sequenced in a study of blood T cells in healthy people across ages. A sample-barcoded 5' primer and a J-beta primer mix were used in a second PCR of about 6 to 11 cycles. TCRdb reprocessed the 5' RACE reads via MiXCR and lists one record per CDR3 protein. Of about 720,000 distinct CDR3 sequences in the sample, about 24% were seen once. Sequencing was carried out using blood. The source is a man in his 70s in good health.

Only a few counts were recorded for this clonotype. The chain uses TRBV5-5 and TRBJ2-7; D ambiguous. V lost 0 bases and J lost 2, with 6 bases in between. The germline V gene has CDR1 SGHKS and CDR2 YYEKEE (reference sequence). The length of the CDR3 is 13 residues. CDR3 protein: CASSLDDTYEQYF. As DNA, the CDR3 is TGTGCCAGCAGCTTGGACGACACCTACGAGCAGTACTTC.

The chain recombines TRBV2 with TRBJ1-2; TRBD1 is a possible D gene (6 bases). Germline CDR1 is SNHLY and CDR2 is FYNNEI. The CDR3 is 15 amino acids. The V end lost 6 bases, the J end lost 6 bases, and 20 bases lay between the germline ends. CDR3 protein: CASSPQGLGDHGYTF. The CDR3 DNA is TGTGCCAGCAGCCCACAGGGCTTGGGGGACCATGGCTACACCTTC.

The gene calls are TRBV6-1 and TRBJ1-2, with a tentative D call TRBD1 (6 bases). Germline CDR1 MNHNS, CDR2 SASEGT. The CDR3 runs 15 residues. Trimming took off 7 bases at V and 3 bases at J, with 18 bases between the two ends. Written as DNA, the CDR3 is TGTGCCAGCAAGGAGCCTTGGGACACCTACTATGGCTACACCTTC. This encodes CASKEPWDTYYGYTF.

With regard to this clonotype: A much larger clone differs from this one at a single base, so this may be a read error. The chain combines TRBV10-2 with TRBJ2-5, with D possibly matching TRBD2 (5 bases). Between the trimmed V and J ends, which lost 5 bases and 2 bases, there was a span of 12 bases. The CDR3 sequence is 14 residues long. CDR1 and CDR2 (germline): WSHSY, SAAADI. The CDR3 loop is CASSFSAKQETQYF. CDR3 nucleotide sequence: TGCGCCAGCAGTTTTAGCGCGAAGCAAGAGACCCAGTACTTC.

The chain joins TRBV20-1 to TRBJ2-3; D unclear. This CDR3 has 13 residues. Germline V gene lookup returns CDR1 DFQATT and CDR2 SNEGSKA (reference sequence). V was cut by 3 bases and J by 5 bases, with 12 bases left in between. The CDR3 loop is CSASYEGRDTQYF. The CDR3 DNA sequence: TGCAGTGCTAGTTATGAAGGGCGAGATACGCAGTATTTT.

In this sample, this clonotype turned up a few times. V usage is TRBV5-5 and J usage is TRBJ2-6; D may correspond to TRBD1 or TRBD2 (5 bases each). The CDR3 loop spans 16 amino acids. Germline V gene sequence: CDR1 SGHKS, CDR2 YYEKEE (reference sequence). The V end was cut by 2 bases, the J end by 1 base, with 10 bases between. CDR3 region: CASSFSGPSGANVLTF. DNA of the CDR3: TGTGCCAGCAGCTTTTCGGGGCCTTCTGGGGCCAACGTCCTGACTTTC. Combining the CDR3 with reference TRBV5-5 and TRBJ2-6 gives the whole variable domain DAGVTQSPTHLIKTRGQQVTLRCSPISGHKSVSWYQQVLGQGPQFIFQYYEKEERGRGNFPDRFSARQFPNYSSELNVNALLLGDSALYLCASSFSGPSGANVLTFGAGSRLTVL.

J is TRBJ2-5 and V is TRBV9; 7 nucleotides line up with TRBD1. The V gene end was trimmed by 1 base and the J gene end by 1 base; junction bases not matched to a gene: 7. Per germline, CDR1 SGDLS and CDR2 YYNGEE. The CDR3 is made up of 16 amino acids. The CDR3 DNA reads TGTGCCAGCAGCGTACGAGGGGACAGAGTCCAAGAGACCCAGTACTTC. Protein sequence: CASSVRGDRVQETQYF.

The chain joins TRBV7-9 to TRBJ1-1; D may be TRBD1 (5 bases). From germline, CDR1 is SEHNR and CDR2 FQNEAQ (reference sequence). This CDR3 region has 14 residues. The V end was cut by 5 bases, the J end by 4 bases, with 14 bases between. DNA for the CDR3: TGTGCCAGCAGCCCAGGGCTGAGGATCACTGAAGCTTTCTTT. Translation gives CASSPGLRITEAFF. The full variable domain, rest sourced from reference TRBV7-9 and TRBJ1-1, is DTGVSQNPRHKITKRGQNVTFRCDPISEHNRLYWYRQTLGQGPEFLTYFQNEAQLEKSRLLSDRFSAERPKGSFSTLEIQRTEQGDSAMYLCASSPGLRITEAFFGQGTRLTVV.

The rearrangement joins TRBV5-1 to TRBJ2-3, with D hard to call. V dropped 0 bases and J dropped 2 bases, with 7 bases sitting between them. This CDR3 region has 14 residues. The germline gives CDR1 SGHRS, CDR2 YFSETQ. CDR3 sequence reads: CASSLVPTTDTQYF. CDR3 nucleotide sequence: TGCGCCAGCAGCTTGGTGCCTACCACAGATACGCAGTATTTT.

This clonotype has only a few counts. V and J are TRBV29-1 and TRBJ1-3; D remains ambiguous. This CDR3 spans 15 amino acids. V was clipped by 7 bases and J by 0 bases, with 16 bases between them. The germline V gene encodes CDR1 SQVTM and CDR2 ANQGSEA. As DNA, the CDR3 is TGCAGCGCCCGCCCCGGAGGGAGCTCTGGAAACACCATATATTTT. This codes for CSARPGGSSGNTIYF.

The rearrangement joins TRBV6-6 to TRBJ1-6; D possibly corresponds to TRBD1 (5 bases). The CDR3 length is 14 residues. Germline V gene lookup returns CDR1 MNHNY and CDR2 SVGAGI (reference sequence). Trimming stripped 6 bases from V and 6 bases from J, with 12 bases between. The DNA for the CDR3 is TGTGCCAGCAGCCTTCAGGGAGTTAATTCACCCCTCCACTTT. As protein: CASSLQGVNSPLHF.

The rearrangement uses TRBV28 and TRBJ2-7; 7 positions agree with TRBD2. Looked up from germline, CDR1 is MDHEN and CDR2 is SYDVKM. V lost 2 bases to trimming and J lost 3 bases; unmatched junction nucleotides: 4. The CDR3 loop spans 14 amino acids. The chain's CDR3 is CASSLTSDYYEQYV. For the CDR3, the DNA is TGTGCCAGCAGTTTAACTAGCGACTACTACGAGCAGTACGTC.

The V gene is TRBV2, the J gene TRBJ2-1; D assignment may be TRBD1 or TRBD2 (5 bases each). The CDR3 has 13 amino acids. The germline gives CDR1 SNHLY, CDR2 FYNNEI. V lost 6 bases and J lost 6, with 12 bases in between. CDR3 residues: CASRPGAVNEQFF. CDR3 coding DNA: TGTGCCAGCAGGCCCGGGGCAGTCAATGAGCAGTTCTTC. Looking up the rest from reference TRBV2 and TRBJ2-1 gives the full variable domain: EPEVTQTPSHQVTQMGQEVILRCVPISNHLYFYWYRQILGQKVEFLVSFYNNEISEKSEIFDDQFSVERPDGSNFTLKIRSTKLEDSAMYFCASRPGAVNEQFFGPGTRLTVL.

The rearrangement uses TRBV12-3 or TRBV12-4 and TRBJ2-2; 8 positions match TRBD1. The CDR3 is 11 residues long. Losses at the gene ends were 5 bases for V and 15 bases for J; bases not matched to a gene: 5. The CDR3 loop reads CASSATGAMFF. CDR3 DNA: TGTGCCAGCAGTGCGACAGGGGCGATGTTTTTT.

The sample holds a few counts of this clonotype. The chain carries TRBV9 and TRBJ2-5; D might be TRBD2 (6 bases). The DNA matches TRBJ2-7 better at its end, which makes the J call doubtful. Looked up from germline, CDR1 is SGDLS and CDR2 is YYNGEE. The CDR3 runs to 14 residues. For the CDR3, the DNA is TGTGCCAGCAGCACTGCTTCGGGGGAATACGAGCAGTACTTC. Its protein product is CASSTASGEYEQYF.

The chain employs TRBV4-3 and TRBJ2-3; D could derive from TRBD1 or TRBD2 (5 bases each). CDR1 and CDR2 from the germline V gene are LGHNA and YSLEER. Trimming pared 2 bases from V and 4 bases from J, leaving 13 bases between. The CDR3 totals 15 residues. The CDR3 nucleotides are TGCGCCAGCAGCCAAAATAGGGACCCCTCAGATACGCAGTATTTT. This encodes CASSQNRDPSDTQYF.

The rearrangement links TRBV7-7 to TRBJ2-5; D is ambiguous. The J call could be wrong; TRBJ2-7 is a better fit for the DNA end. The CDR3 consists of 13 residues. Per germline, CDR1 SSHAT and CDR2 FNYEAQ (reference sequence). CDR3 DNA sequence: TGTGCCAGCAGCTTGAACACAGACTACGAGCAGTACTTC. It encodes CASSLNTDYEQYF.

This clonotype was counted only a few times. The rearrangement links TRBV6-6 to TRBJ1-4; D is ambiguous. Germline V gene sequence: CDR1 MNHNY, CDR2 SVGAGI (reference sequence). The CDR3 runs to 15 residues. The germline V and J ends were trimmed by 0 bases and 7 bases, with 12 bases remaining between them. CDR3 in DNA: TGTGCCAGCAGTTACTCGCGGGTCTTGGGTGAAAAACTGTTTTTT. It specifies CASSYSRVLGEKLFF.

This clonotype appeared a few times. This CDR3 reads CASREQRYEQYV. As DNA, the CDR3 is TGTGCCAGCAGGGAACAGAGGTACGAGCAGTACGTC. The chain links TRBV2 to TRBJ2-7; no definite D call. Germline lookup yields CDR1 SNHLY and CDR2 FYNNEI. The CDR3 sequence is 12 residues long. V was pared by 6 bases and J by 4 bases, with 10 bases between.

There are many counts of this clonotype. The J gene is TRBJ2-5, the V gene TRBV24-1, with 10 positions matching TRBD2. The ends lost 2 bases at V and 0 bases at J; junction bases unmatched: 2. This CDR3 spans 16 amino acids. Germline lookup yields CDR1 KGHDR and CDR2 SFDVKD. This CDR3 is CATSDWGTSDQETQYF. DNA for the CDR3: TGTGCCACCAGTGATTGGGGGACTAGCGACCAAGAGACCCAGTACTTC.

This clonotype was picked up a small number of times. The rearrangement uses TRBV20-1 and TRBJ1-1; possibly TRBD1 for D (5 bases). Trimming shortened V by 8 bases and J by 8 bases, and 12 bases separated the two germline ends. The germline V gene encodes CDR1 DFQATT and CDR2 SNEGSKA (reference sequence). The CDR3 sequence is 10 residues long. DNA for the CDR3: TGCAGTACCAAGCGGGGGGAAGCTTTCTTT. It translates to CSTKRGEAFF.

This clonotype was seen a few times. CDR3 nucleotide sequence: TGTGCCAGCTCAATTCAGGAGTCTTCAACTGGAAACACCATATATTTT. Its protein product is CASSIQESSTGNTIYF. This chain connects TRBV18 to TRBJ1-3; D is ambiguous. V dropped 5 bases and J dropped 2 bases, with 16 bases sitting between them. The CDR3 loop spans 16 amino acids. Germline assignment: CDR1 KGHSH and CDR2 LQKENI.

This clonotype was counted only a few times. The rearrangement links TRBV20-1 to TRBJ2-2; a possible D gene is TRBD2 (5 bases). The germline V and J ends were trimmed by 6 bases and 6 bases, with 14 bases remaining between them. The CDR3 extends over 13 amino acids. CDR1 DFQATT and CDR2 SNEGSKA come from the germline V gene (reference sequence). CDR3: CSARRRLAGELFF. Written as DNA, the CDR3 is TGCAGTGCCAGGAGGAGGCTGGCCGGGGAGCTGTTTTTT.

In its sample, this clonotype was seen many times. The chain has TRBV29-1 and TRBJ2-5; no firm D call. Looked up from germline, CDR1 is SQVTM and CDR2 is ANQGSEA. Trimming removed 4 bases at V and 0 bases at J, with 9 bases between. The CDR3 has 13 residues. CDR3: CSVVGRYQETQYF. The DNA of the CDR3 is TGCAGCGTTGTAGGCCGATACCAAGAGACCCAGTACTTC.

The V call is TRBV5-1, the J call TRBJ2-2; possible D gene TRBD2, 6 bases. Germline-derived CDR1 and CDR2 are SGHRS and YFSETQ. Between the trimmed V and J ends, which lost 5 bases and 2 bases, there was a span of 13 bases. The CDR3 has 15 residues. Here the CDR3 DNA reads TGCGCCAGCAGTCTCACTAGCCTAAACACCGGGGAGCTGTTTTTT. It yields the protein CASSLTSLNTGELFF.